This TCR beta chain was obtained from a study of beta chain features in type 1 diabetes. This clone was seen a handful of times. Every isolated RNA sample was fully reverse transcribed, so sequencing captured expressed TCRB transcripts. Only in-frame clones appear in the TCRdb table, and some are missing; sequencing was by immunoSEQ multiplex PCR. The sample holds roughly 610,000 clones, about 14% seen once. CDR1 and CDR2 from the germline V gene are PRHDT and FYEKMQ (reference sequence). Deletions cut 5 bases from V and 2 bases from J, with 7 bases between. CDR3 length: 14 amino acids. The TCR comes from a man aged 18 to 30 in good health. Sequenced input: naive CD4+ T cells from blood. The J gene is TRBJ1-6, the V gene TRBV13; unclear D gene. CDR3: CASSLGPYNSPLHF. The CDR3 DNA follows: TGTGCCAGCAGCCTTGGACCCTATAATTCACCCCTCCACTTT.